The sequence of this T cell receptor (beta chain) was determined in a study of blood T cell repertoires in COVID-19. Turning to the study itself: The United States, Italy and Spain provided the acute and convalescent COVID-19 samples. T cells, B-cell-depleted T cells, or PBMCs provided the cDNA or gDNA that served as material.

Original processing notes: Reference gene primer amplification gave nucleated cell count estimates. The data were produced by immunoSEQ multiplex PCR, yet TCRdb's version contains in-frame clones alone and is incomplete. The V and J calls and clone size come from that table; D and trimming were worked out from the DNA. Of nearly 90,000 clones in the sample, 80% to 90% were seen once. The CDR3 covers 14 residues. With 6 bases removed from V and 1 base from J, the gap between germline ends came to 11 bases. Germline V gene sequence: CDR1 MNHEY, CDR2 SMNVEV (reference sequence). The receptor's source is a man aged 80 or over with acute or convalescent COVID-19. The gene calls are TRBV27 and TRBJ2-3, with D possibly TRBD2 on 5 matching bases. Sequencing input: peripheral blood. CDR3 sequence: CASRYGIGTDTQYF. DNA of the CDR3: TGTGCCAGCAGATACGGGATTGGCACAGATACGCAGTATTTT.